The 10 T cell receptor beta chains below were found in one sample sequenced in a study of T cell repertoires in cytomegalovirus infection. TCRdb reprocessed the reads with MiXCR, giving one entry per CDR3 protein. This table holds hundreds of thousands of distinct CDR3 sequences, 31% found once. No antigen has been assigned to these receptors. The sample here was cultured CD8+ T cells from PBMCs, taken from culture after CMV antigen stimulation. The origin of the receptors is a human donor in good health (CMV status not recorded). Some clones in this sample may be carry-over from other donors' samples.

The chain joins TRBV2 to TRBJ2-3, with 11 bases matching TRBD2. The CDR3 has 18 residues. Losses at the gene ends were 1 base for V and 1 base for J; bases not matched to a gene: 7. Germline V gene data show CDR1 as SNHLY and CDR2 as FYNNEI. As DNA, the CDR3 is TGTGCCAGCAGTGAAGTGGCTAGCGGGGGGCTCGGCACAGATACGCAGTATTTT. It yields the protein CASSEVASGGLGTDTQYF.

The CDR3 DNA follows: TGTGCCAGCAGCTCGAGAGCGGACATATACACAGATACGCAGTATTTT. This sequence encodes CASSSRADIYTDTQYF. The chain joins TRBV7-9 to TRBJ2-3; tentatively, D is TRBD1 or TRBD2 (5 bases each). There are 16 residues in the CDR3. Trimming cost V 4 bases and J 2 bases, with 16 bases left between them. Germline V gene data show CDR1 as SEHNR and CDR2 as FQNEAQ (reference sequence). Combining the CDR3 with reference TRBV7-9 and TRBJ2-3 gives the whole variable domain DTGVSQNPRHKITKRGQNVTFRCDPISEHNRLYWYRQTLGQGPEFLTYFQNEAQLEKSRLLSDRFSAERPKGSFSTLEIQRTEQGDSAMYLCASSSRADIYTDTQYFGPGTRLTVL.

This clonotype was found many times. The chain employs TRBV4-2 and TRBJ2-1; D tentatively fits TRBD1 or TRBD2 (5 bases each). Trimming left V 1 base short and J 8 bases short, with 12 bases between. Germline lookup yields CDR1 LGHNA and CDR2 YNFKEQ. CDR3 length: 14 amino acids. DNA for the CDR3: TGTGCCAGCAGCCAAGCAGGGAAGAGGGATGAGCAGTTCTTC. It codes for CASSQAGKRDEQFF.

This clonotype was counted between two and nine times. The chain joins TRBV27 to TRBJ2-3, with D unresolved. This CDR3 contains 13 residues. The germline V gene encodes CDR1 MNHEY and CDR2 SMNVEV (reference sequence). Trimming removed 3 bases from V and 2 bases from J, with 6 bases in between. CDR3 protein: CASSFSPTDTQYF. Here the CDR3 DNA reads TGTGCCAGCAGTTTTTCACCCACAGATACGCAGTATTTT.

A few counts support this clonotype. The J gene is TRBJ2-2, the V gene TRBV6-1; D gene ambiguous. Trimming took 5 bases from V and 6 from J, leaving 13 bases between them. The V gene's germline CDR1 is MNHNS and CDR2 SASEGT. The CDR3 consists of 14 residues. The CDR3 sequence: CASSPHFSPGELFF. The CDR3 DNA sequence: TGTGCCAGCAGTCCCCATTTTAGTCCCGGGGAGCTGTTTTTT.

Many counts were recorded for this clonotype. The rearrangement joins TRBV7-2 to TRBJ2-2; no reliable D call. The CDR3 covers 17 residues. V dropped 4 bases and J dropped 4 bases, with 19 bases sitting between them. CDR1 is SGHTA and CDR2 is FQGNSA in the germline V gene. The CDR3 here is CASSSSRTSTRTGELFF. The CDR3 coding sequence is TGTGCCAGCAGCTCCTCCAGAACCAGCACCCGCACCGGGGAGCTGTTTTTT.

V usage is TRBV20-1 and J usage is TRBJ2-2, with 7 bases matching TRBD1. Germline CDR1 DFQATT, CDR2 SNEGSKA (reference sequence). The CDR3 covers 17 residues. CDR3 loop: CSLSQGQETTNTGELFF. The CDR3 DNA reads TGCTCCCTAAGCCAAGGACAGGAGACCACGAACACCGGGGAGCTGTTTTTT.

There are a few counts of this clonotype. The chain couples TRBV11-2 to TRBJ1-5; D is possibly TRBD1 (6 bases). This CDR3 spans 14 amino acids. V was cut by 3 bases and J by 3 bases, with 9 bases left in between. Germline-derived CDR1 and CDR2 are SGHAT and FQNNGV. CDR3 protein: CASSFAGVNQPQHF. CDR3 nucleotide sequence: TGTGCCAGCAGCTTTGCAGGGGTCAATCAGCCCCAGCATTTT.

This rearrangement joins TRBV24-1 to TRBJ2-2; no firm D call. V shed 1 base and J shed 4 bases, with 9 bases lying between them. Germline V gives CDR1 KGHDR, CDR2 SFDVKD. This CDR3 is 15 amino acids long. CDR3 DNA: TGTGCCACCAGTGATTTCCGAGGTTCCACCGGGGAGCTGTTTTTT. Its protein product is CATSDFRGSTGELFF.

This clonotype has more than one count but fewer than ten. The V gene is TRBV7-3, the J gene TRBJ2-2; the D gene is possibly TRBD1 (5 bases). Trimming removed 7 bases from V and 7 bases from J, with 13 bases in between. From germline, CDR1 is SGHTA and CDR2 FQGTGA. The CDR3 runs 13 residues. The CDR3 bases are TGTGCCAGCACCCTAGGGGTGAACGGGGAGCTGTTTTTT. Protein sequence: CASTLGVNGELFF.